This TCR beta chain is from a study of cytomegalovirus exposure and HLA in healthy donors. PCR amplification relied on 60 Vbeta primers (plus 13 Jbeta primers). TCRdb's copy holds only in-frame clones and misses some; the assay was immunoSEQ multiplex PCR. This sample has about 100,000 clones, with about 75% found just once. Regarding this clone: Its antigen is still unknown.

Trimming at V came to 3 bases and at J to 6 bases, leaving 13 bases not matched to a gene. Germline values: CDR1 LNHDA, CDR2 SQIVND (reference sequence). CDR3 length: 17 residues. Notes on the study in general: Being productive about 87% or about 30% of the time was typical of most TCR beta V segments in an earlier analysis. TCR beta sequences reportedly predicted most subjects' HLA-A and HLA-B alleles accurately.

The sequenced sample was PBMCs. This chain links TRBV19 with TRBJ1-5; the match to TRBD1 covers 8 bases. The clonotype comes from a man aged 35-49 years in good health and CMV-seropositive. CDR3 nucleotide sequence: TGTGCCAGTAGTATGGCCATGGACAGGGAGAGGGGTCAGCCCCAGCATTTT. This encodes CASSMAMDRERGQPQHF.